The 22 T cell receptor beta chains reported below all come from one sample, sequenced in a study of cytomegalovirus exposure and HLA in healthy donors. PCR used 60 Vbeta primers and 13 Jbeta primers. Sequencing used immunoSEQ multiplex PCR; TCRdb keeps in-frame clones, though not all of them. This table holds approximately 140,000 clones, roughly three quarters found once. Sequenced: PBMCs. The receptors were sampled from a young woman in good health and CMV-seronegative.

The chain employs TRBV19 and TRBJ1-1, with D perhaps TRBD1 (6 bases). The CDR3 extends over 17 amino acids. Germline V gene data show CDR1 as LNHDA and CDR2 as SQIVND (reference sequence). V was trimmed by 5 bases and J by 5 bases, leaving 24 bases between them. The CDR3 DNA is TGTGCCAGTAGTGCCTATGGCAGGGGAAGGATAGAGACTGAAGCTTTCTTT. This gives the protein CASSAYGRGRIETEAFF. Full variable domain (rest looked up from reference TRBV19 and TRBJ1-1): DGGITQSPKYLFRKEGQNVTLSCEQNLNHDAMYWYRQDPGQGLRLIYYSQIVNDFQKGDIAEGYSVSREKKESFPLTVTSAQKNPTAFYLCASSAYGRGRIETEAFFGQGTRLTVV.

This sequence joins TRBV4-2 and TRBJ2-3, with D perhaps matching TRBD1 (6 bases). The V gene lost 1 base and the J gene lost 1 base, with 9 bases spanning the gap. Germline values: CDR1 LGHNA, CDR2 YNFKEQ. The CDR3 consists of 15 residues. CDR3 bases: TGTGCCAGCAGCCAAGTCACAGGGCGCACAGATACGCAGTATTTT. This encodes CASSQVTGRTDTQYF.

The chain carries TRBV12-2 and TRBJ2-5; TRBD2 reflects the table's D call only, with no check against the DNA. TRBV12-2 is classified as a pseudogene. The CDR3 totals 16 residues. CDR3 residues: CASRLAPARVQETQYF. The CDR3 coding sequence is TGTGCAAGTCGCTTAGCTCCAGCGAGAGTACAAGAGACCCAGTACTTC.

The chain employs TRBV7-8 and TRBJ2-4, with D possibly being TRBD2 (6 bases). Germline-derived CDR1 and CDR2 are SGHVS and FQNEAQ. CDR3 length: 15 amino acids. The V gene lost 5 bases and the J gene lost 6 bases, with 17 bases spanning the gap. CDR3 protein: CASSTYGDSINIQYF. In nucleotides, the CDR3 is TGTGCCAGCAGCACCTACGGGGACTCGATAAACATTCAGTACTTC.

The J gene is TRBJ2-1, the V gene TRBV25-1; 7 positions agree with TRBD2. Germline assignment: CDR1 MGHDK and CDR2 SYGVNS. Trimming took 7 bases from V and 0 from J; bases not matched to a gene: 9. The CDR3 has 16 residues. The CDR3 sequence: CASMEQGGSSYNEQFF. Here the CDR3 DNA reads TGTGCCAGCATGGAGCAGGGCGGGAGCTCCTACAATGAGCAGTTCTTC. Together with reference TRBV25-1 and TRBJ2-1, the CDR3 gives the full variable domain: EADIYQTPRYLVIGTGKKITLECSQTMGHDKMYWYQQDPGMELHLIHYSYGVNSTEKGDLSSESTVSRIRTEHFPLTLESARPSHTSQYLCASMEQGGSSYNEQFFGPGTRLTVL.

The chain joins TRBV5-8 to TRBJ1-2, with D maybe TRBD1 (6 bases). V was shortened by 4 bases and J by 4 bases, with 11 bases between the two germline ends. The CDR3 totals 13 residues. The germline gives CDR1 SGHTS, CDR2 YDEGEE. CDR3 protein: CASSPQGSYGYTF. In nucleotides, the CDR3 is TGTGCCAGCAGCCCACAGGGATCCTATGGCTACACCTTC.

The chain combines TRBV28 with TRBJ2-2; D is possibly TRBD2 (6 bases). Germline CDR1 reads MDHEN; CDR2 reads SYDVKM. The CDR3 has 15 residues. V lost 5 bases, J lost 6 bases, and 16 bases lay in between. The CDR3 is CASSLTRTTPGELFF. Here the CDR3 DNA reads TGTGCCAGCAGTCTGACTAGGACTACGCCCGGGGAGCTGTTTTTT.

The chain has TRBV6-1 and TRBJ1-3; no definite D call. V lost 8 bases, J lost 0 bases, and 8 bases lay in between. CDR1 MNHNS and CDR2 SASEGT come from the germline V gene. The CDR3 runs 13 residues. For the CDR3, the DNA is TGTGCCAGCTCTACGGTCTCTGGAAACACCATATATTTT. It encodes CASSTVSGNTIYF.

The chain uses TRBV10-3 and TRBJ1-1; 8 nucleotides align to TRBD1. Germline CDR1 ENHRY, CDR2 SYGVKD. V was clipped by 11 bases and J by 4 bases; unmatched bases: 12. The CDR3 contains 14 residues. CDR3 in amino acids: CASTGASMGTEAFF. CDR3 nucleotide sequence: TGTGCCTCGACAGGGGCCTCCATGGGCACTGAAGCTTTCTTT.

The chain links TRBV7-2 to TRBJ2-1; 9 bases align to TRBD1. The CDR3 runs to 15 residues. Germline lookup yields CDR1 SGHTA and CDR2 FQGNSA. J was trimmed by 5 bases and V by 1 base; bases with no gene match: 3. The CDR3 protein is CASSLVGTGNNEQFF. The CDR3 DNA follows: TGTGCCAGCAGCTTAGTCGGGACAGGGAACAATGAGCAGTTCTTC.

This chain connects TRBV5-6 to TRBJ2-3, with D unresolved. Germline assignment: CDR1 SGHDT and CDR2 YYEEEE. There are 13 residues in the CDR3. V gave up 3 bases and J gave up 0 bases, with 5 bases separating them. In nucleotides, the CDR3 is TGTGCCAGCAGCTCAGGTAGCACAGATACGCAGTATTTT. Translated: CASSSGSTDTQYF. Full variable domain (missing parts from reference TRBV5-6 and TRBJ2-3): DAGVTQSPTHLIKTRGQQVTLRCSPKSGHDTVSWYQQALGQGPQFIFQYYEEEERQRGNFPDRFSGHQFPNYSSELNVNALLLGDSALYLCASSSGSTDTQYFGPGTRLTVL.

The rearrangement links TRBV11-2 to TRBJ2-1, with 14 bases matching TRBD2. This CDR3 spans 18 amino acids. Looked up from germline, CDR1 is SGHAT and CDR2 is FQNNGV. The trim removed 4 bases at V and 8 bases at J, leaving 13 bases unmatched. In DNA, the CDR3 is TGTGCCAGCAGCTCATGGCCCCGACTAGCGGGAGGGCGAGATGAGCAGTTCTTC. Its protein is CASSSWPRLAGGRDEQFF.

The V call is TRBV6-5, the J call TRBJ2-1; TRBD2 matches at 14 bases. The CDR3 loop spans 15 amino acids. The V gene's germline CDR1 is MNHEY and CDR2 SVGAGI. Trimming at V came to 6 bases and at J to 8 bases, leaving 6 bases not matched to a gene. The CDR3 loop reads CASSPGTSGSYEQFF. For the CDR3, the DNA is TGTGCCAGCAGCCCGGGGACTAGCGGGAGCTATGAGCAGTTCTTC.

V gene TRBV6-1 combines with J gene TRBJ2-1; 10 nucleotides align to TRBD2. V trimming: 6 bases; J trimming: 6 bases; junction bases outside the gene matches: 8. The CDR3 has 15 residues. Germline V lookup: CDR1 MNHNS, CDR2 SASEGT. The CDR3 here is CASSQEREGSNEQFF. Written as DNA, the CDR3 is TGTGCCAGCAGCCAAGAGCGGGAGGGTAGCAATGAGCAGTTCTTC.

V usage is TRBV6-1 and J usage is TRBJ1-2; TRBD1 is a possible D gene (6 bases). Germline assignment: CDR1 MNHNS and CDR2 SASEGT. Trimming took 6 bases from V and 8 from J, leaving 16 bases between them. CDR3 length: 13 amino acids. This chain's CDR3 is CASSTNGQWGYTF. CDR3 DNA: TGTGCCAGCAGCACAAATGGACAGTGGGGCTACACCTTC.

The gene calls are TRBV9 and TRBJ2-1, with D possibly TRBD2 on 5 matching bases. The V gene's germline CDR1 is SGDLS and CDR2 YYNGEE. The CDR3 has 17 residues. V was clipped by 0 bases and J by 3 bases, with 16 bases between them. Written as DNA, the CDR3 is TGTGCCAGCAGCGTAGCTCTCGAGCTAGCTTACTACAATGAGCAGTTCTTC. It yields the protein CASSVALELAYYNEQFF. Supplemented by reference TRBV9 and TRBJ2-1, the full variable domain reads DSGVTQTPKHLITATGQRVTLRCSPRSGDLSVYWYQQSLDQGLQFLIQYYNGEERAKGNILERFSAQQFPDLHSELNLSSLELGDSALYFCASSVALELAYYNEQFFGPGTRLTVL.

This chain connects TRBV21-1 to TRBJ1-2. TRBV21-1 is a listed pseudogene. CDR3 length equals 18 residues. The CDR3 sequence: CASSTQGGNGTNNDGYTF. CDR3 sequence (DNA): TGTGCCAGCAGCACCCAAGGGGGAAACGGGACTAACAACGATGGCTACACCTTC.

The chain couples TRBV2 to TRBJ2-5, with 11 bases aligning to TRBD2. Germline-derived CDR1 and CDR2 are SNHLY and FYNNEI. The CDR3 has 15 residues. J was trimmed by 4 bases and V by 6 bases; bases with no gene match: 7. The chain's CDR3 is CASSTTSGSLETQYF. DNA for the CDR3: TGTGCCAGCAGCACAACTAGCGGGAGCCTAGAGACCCAGTACTTC.

The chain has TRBV6-5 and TRBJ1-2; D uncertain. Germline V gene data show CDR1 as MNHEY and CDR2 as SVGAGI. CDR3 length equals 11 residues. Trimming took 5 bases from V and 4 from J, leaving 5 bases between them. CDR3 sequence (DNA): TGTGCCAGCAGTCGAGGCTATGGCTACACCTTC. Translation: CASSRGYGYTF.

A few counts support this clone. This sequence joins TRBV5-1 and TRBJ1-1, with 8 bases lining up with TRBD1. The CDR3 extends over 13 amino acids. After removal of 7 bases from V and 5 bases from J, the junction contained 7 bases not matched to a gene. In germline, CDR1 is SGHRS, CDR2 YFSETQ. The CDR3 bases are TGCGCCAGCCTCAGGGGGCCGGGAACTGAAGCTTTCTTT. This encodes CASLRGPGTEAFF.

The chain carries TRBV5-4 and TRBJ2-1; 12 bases map to TRBD2. The germline gives CDR1 SGHNT, CDR2 YYREEE (reference sequence). The CDR3 is 17 residues long. V gave up 5 bases and J gave up 8 bases; unmatched junction bases: 14. In nucleotides, the CDR3 is TGTGCCAGCAGTCACCCGGTCCGGACTAGCGGGATACATGAGCAGTTCTTC. This codes for CASSHPVRTSGIHEQFF.

Here the CDR3 reads CASSIVQRRDTQYF. CDR3 nucleotide sequence: TGTGCCAGTAGTATAGTACAGAGGAGGGATACGCAGTATTTT. J is TRBJ2-3 and V is TRBV19, with a possible D match to TRBD2 (5 bases). The length of the CDR3 is 14 residues. The V end was cut by 1 base, the J end by 6 bases, with 11 bases between. Germline CDR1 reads LNHDA; CDR2 reads SQIVND (reference sequence).